This T cell receptor (beta chain) came from a study of T cell clonality in common variable immunodeficiency. Whole-study findings and limits: In common variable immunodeficiency, TCR beta chains reportedly carried fewer deletions and N-nucleotide insertions. CVID subjects shared fewer TCRbeta clones than healthy controls did.

This clone occurred many times. What it binds is unknown. The CDR3 end falls 3 residues outside the read, so it is completed with the germline J gene. Sequenced by immunoSEQ multiplex PCR; TCRdb stores in-frame clones only, minus some. This sample comprises some 16,000 clones, none seen once only. The CDR3 runs to 14 residues. V was clipped by 2 bases and J by 5 bases, with 12 bases between them. CDR1 is MGHRA, CDR2 YSYEKL, per germline. The specimen was peripheral blood mononuclear cells. This chain connects TRBV4-1 to TRBJ2-5, with D perhaps matching TRBD1 (5 bases). The receptor's source is a human donor with common variable immunodeficiency. CDR3 in amino acids: CASSQSQGGETQYF. CDR3 DNA, as far as it was read: TGCGCCAGCAGCCAATCCCAGGGTGGGGAGACC.